Below, 13 T cell receptor beta chains from the same sample are listed, as sequenced in a study of blood T cell repertoires in COVID-19. Data came from immunoSEQ multiplex PCR; TCRdb stores just in-frame clones and leaves some out. The table records some 370,000 clones, roughly four fifths of them present only once. The sample was PBMCs or T cells enriched from blood (not recorded which). The receptor source for this set is a woman in her 50s who had recovered from COVID-19.

This chain connects TRBV7-2 to TRBJ2-5, with no clear D. V was clipped by 1 base and J by 4 bases, with 7 bases between them. CDR1 and CDR2 (germline): SGHTA, FQGNSA. There are 13 residues in the CDR3. This CDR3 is CASSLGVSETQYF. The CDR3 nucleotides are TGTGCCAGCAGCTTAGGAGTTTCAGAGACCCAGTACTTC.

Only one count was recorded for this clone. The chain joins TRBV11-3 to TRBJ1-1, with D uncertain. The CDR3 totals 14 residues. Germline CDR1 SGHNT, CDR2 YENEEA. With 1 base removed from V and 5 bases from J, the gap between germline ends came to 11 bases. The CDR3 DNA follows: TGTGCCAGCAGCTTAGCGGGGTTTAGGACTGAAGCTTTCTTT. It specifies CASSLAGFRTEAFF.

The J gene is TRBJ1-2, the V gene TRBV19; 10 bases are shared with TRBD1. The V gene's germline CDR1 is LNHDA and CDR2 SQIVND (reference sequence). The CDR3 has 19 amino acids. V lost 4 bases, J lost 2 bases, and 16 bases stayed unmatched. CDR3: CASSSPAGTGDARNYGYTF. The CDR3 nucleotides read TGTGCCAGTAGTAGCCCGGCCGGGACAGGGGACGCCCGGAACTATGGCTACACCTTC.

This chain uses TRBV19 with TRBJ1-5, with TRBD1 matching over 8 bases. The CDR3 is 15 amino acids. Germline V gene sequence: CDR1 LNHDA, CDR2 SQIVND (reference sequence). J gave up 5 bases and V 6 bases, and 9 bases lay outside the gene matches. CDR3 DNA sequence: TGTGCCAGTAGGAACGCAGGGGGCTCGGATCAGCCCCAGCATTTT. Protein: CASRNAGGSDQPQHF.

This clone has only one observation. The chain recombines TRBV7-6 with TRBJ2-5; 11 positions agree with TRBD2. CDR3 length: 15 amino acids. Per germline, CDR1 SGHVS and CDR2 FNYEAQ. V was clipped by 5 bases and J by 2 bases; unmatched bases: 4. The CDR3 DNA is TGTGCCAGCAGCCTCAGACTAGCGGGGCAAGAGACCCAGTACTTC. This encodes CASSLRLAGQETQYF. Looking up the rest from reference TRBV7-6 and TRBJ2-5 gives the full variable domain: GAGVSQSPRYKVTKRGQDVALRCDPISGHVSLYWYRQALGQGPEFLTYFNYEAQQDKSGLPNDRFSAERPEGSISTLTIQRTEQRDSAMYRCASSLRLAGQETQYFGPGTRLLVL.

The chain uses TRBV10-3 and TRBJ2-7; 8 bases match TRBD2. The CDR3 is 14 amino acids. Germline CDR1 is ENHRY and CDR2 is SYGVKD. Losses at the gene ends were 8 bases for V and 5 bases for J; bases not matched to a gene: 11. In DNA, the CDR3 is TGTGCCATCCAAAGCGGGAGTATAATCGACGAGCAGTACTTC. This codes for CAIQSGSIIDEQYF.

This chain links TRBV11-2 with TRBJ2-1, with 7 bases that match TRBD2. The CDR3 length is 16 residues. V trimming: 0 bases; J trimming: 4 bases; junction bases outside the gene matches: 6. Germline-derived CDR1 and CDR2 are SGHAT and FQNNGV. The CDR3 coding sequence is TGTGCCAGCAGCTTAGAAGGGGCTAGCGGATACAATGAGCAGTTCTTC. Translated, it gives CASSLEGASGYNEQFF.

This clone was recorded a few times. The identical CDR3 is also encoded by other nucleotide sequences in the sample. This sequence joins TRBV6-5 and TRBJ1-5; D gene ambiguous. The CDR3 runs 14 residues. The V end was cut by 7 bases, the J end by 0 bases, with 10 bases between. CDR1 is MNHEY and CDR2 is SVGAGI in the germline V gene. The CDR3 DNA sequence: TGTGCCAGCAATCCGACTGGTAGCAATCAGCCCCAGCATTTT. Amino acids: CASNPTGSNQPQHF.

The chain employs TRBV27 and TRBJ1-1; D unclear. Germline V gene lookup returns CDR1 MNHEY and CDR2 SMNVEV (reference sequence). The V end lost 3 bases, the J end lost 0 bases, and 8 bases lay between the germline ends. The CDR3 has 14 residues. The CDR3 loop is CASSFGGMNTEAFF. The CDR3 bases are TGTGCCAGCAGTTTCGGAGGCATGAACACTGAAGCTTTCTTT.

This rearrangement joins TRBV5-8 to TRBJ2-1; 10 nucleotides align to TRBD2. Germline CDR1 reads SGHTS; CDR2 reads YDEGEE. This CDR3 has 16 residues. J was trimmed by 5 bases and V by 2 bases; bases with no gene match: 7. In DNA form, the CDR3 reads TGTGCCAGCAGCTTTTCCTTCACTAGCGGGGACAATGAGCAGTTCTTC. It specifies CASSFSFTSGDNEQFF.

The genes are TRBV10-3 and TRBJ2-3; TRBD1 might be the D (6 bases). The CDR3 has 14 residues. Germline CDR1 reads ENHRY; CDR2 reads SYGVKD. The V end was cut by 8 bases, the J end by 2 bases, with 14 bases between. The CDR3 here is CAIGGQGATDTQYF. The CDR3 DNA reads TGTGCCATCGGGGGCCAAGGGGCCACAGATACGCAGTATTTT.

This clone was observed a single time. The V and J genes are TRBV6-5 and TRBJ2-2; maybe TRBD2 (5 bases). V gave up 6 bases and J gave up 1 base, with 9 bases separating them. The germline V gene has CDR1 MNHEY and CDR2 SVGAGI. CDR3 length: 14 residues. CDR3 amino acids: CASRASGNTGELFF. The CDR3 DNA reads TGTGCCAGCAGGGCCAGCGGGAACACCGGGGAGCTGTTTTTT.

This chain joins TRBV6-2 or TRBV6-3 and TRBJ1-5, with 10 bases lining up with TRBD1. Germline values: CDR1 MNHEY, CDR2 SVGEGT. V lost 5 bases, J lost 5 bases, and 9 bases stayed unmatched. The CDR3 extends over 16 amino acids. The CDR3 DNA follows: TGTGCCAGCAGTCTCCCAAGGACAGGGGGGCATCAGCCCCAGCATTTT. Protein product: CASSLPRTGGHQPQHF.